The rows below give T cell receptor beta chains drawn from one sample of a study of cytotoxic CD8 clonotypes in ibrutinib-treated CLL. Profiled with immunoSEQ multiplex PCR; TCRdb holds only in-frame clones, not every one. Of about 24,000 clones in the sample, about four fifths were seen once. The sequencing used PBMCs, collected before ibrutinib treatment. The receptors come from a human donor with chronic lymphocytic leukemia. Both conserved end residues are part of each CDR3. Fields, in order: D gene, clone size, J gene, V gene, CDR3 protein, CDR3 DNA. The D gene is left open where the match is weak. The size of a clone is reported for some rows only, either as once, few or many, or as a class for expanded clones.

D: .
size: .
J: TRBJ2-3
V: TRBV6-5
CDR3: CASSYRRVGDTQYF
DNA: TGTGCCAGCAGTTACCGCAGGGTTGGAGATACGCAGTATTTT

D: .
size: .
J: TRBJ1-3
V: TRBV7-3
CDR3: CASSSTGSGNTIYF
DNA: TGTGCCAGCAGCTCCACAGGGTCTGGAAACACCATATATTTT

D: .
size: .
J: TRBJ2-1
V: TRBV18
CDR3: CASSPPGSRFWNEQFF
DNA: TGTGCCAGCTCACCACCGGGTAGCAGGTTTTGGAATGAGCAGTTCTTC

D: TRBD2
size: .
J: TRBJ2-2
V: TRBV6-6
CDR3: CASSGSGTSGTGELFF
DNA: TGTGCCAGCAGTGGCTCCGGGACTAGCGGGACCGGGGAGCTGTTTTTT

D: TRBD2
size: once
J: TRBJ2-1
V: TRBV19
CDR3: CASTGRTSDNEQFF
DNA: TGTGCCAGTACCGGGAGGACTAGCGACAATGAGCAGTTCTTC

D: TRBD2
size: .
J: TRBJ2-7
V: TRBV5-1
CDR3: CASSPTSGPYEQYF
DNA: TGCGCCAGCAGCCCAACTAGCGGGCCCTACGAGCAGTACTTC

D: .
size: .
J: TRBJ2-1
V: TRBV19
CDR3: CASSIPSYNEQFF
DNA: TGTGCCAGTAGTATCCCCTCCTACAATGAGCAGTTCTTC

D: .
size: once
J: TRBJ2-1
V: TRBV11-1
CDR3: CASSLEGGSSYNEQFF
DNA: TGTGCCAGCAGCTTAGAAGGCGGTAGCTCCTACAATGAGCAGTTCTTC

D: .
size: .
J: TRBJ2-5
V: TRBV7-9
CDR3: CASLPTGLGETQYF
DNA: TGTGCCAGCCTTCCCACGGGATTAGGAGAGACCCAGTACTTC

D: .
size: once
J: TRBJ1-5
V: TRBV15
CDR3: CATSRGSYPNQPQHF
DNA: TGTGCCACCAGCAGAGGGTCTTACCCCAATCAGCCCCAGCATTTT

D: .
size: .
J: TRBJ2-3
V: TRBV11-2
CDR3: CASSLVLGATDTQYF
DNA: TGTGCCAGCAGCTTAGTATTGGGGGCCACAGATACGCAGTATTTT

D: TRBD2
size: .
J: TRBJ2-2
V: TRBV27
CDR3: CASSSAGVQGTGELFF
DNA: TGTGCCAGCAGTTCAGCGGGAGTACAGGGCACCGGGGAGCTGTTTTTT

D: .
size: .
J: TRBJ2-7
V: TRBV6-5
CDR3: CASSYRNGEQYF
DNA: TGTGCCAGCAGTTACAGAAATGGCGAGCAGTACTTC

D: TRBD1
size: .
J: TRBJ1-1
V: TRBV7-9
CDR3: CASSPQGPSWNTEAFF
DNA: TGTGCCAGCAGCCCACAGGGGCCATCATGGAACACTGAAGCTTTCTTT

D: .
size: few
J: TRBJ2-3
V: TRBV7-2
CDR3: CASSLAIIRTDTQYF
DNA: TGTGCCAGCAGCTTAGCAATAATCCGCACAGATACGCAGTATTTT

D: TRBD1
size: .
J: TRBJ1-1
V: TRBV7-3
CDR3: CASSPDRVGTEAFF
DNA: TGTGCCAGCAGCCCAGACAGGGTGGGAACTGAAGCTTTCTTT

D: TRBD2
size: .
J: TRBJ2-1
V: TRBV7-6
CDR3: CASSLAPSGPDSYNEQFF
DNA: TGTGCCAGCAGCTTAGCCCCTAGCGGACCCGACTCCTACAATGAGCAGTTCTTC

D: .
size: .
J: TRBJ2-7
V: TRBV2
CDR3: CASLIGYEQYF
DNA: TGTGCCAGCTTAATAGGATACGAGCAGTACTTC